The present entry profiles one TCR beta chain with its context. The antigen this receptor binds is unknown. One base away there is no much larger clone; base qualities are not given. The method was the immunoSEQ multiplex PCR assay. TCR beta CDR3 sequencing was performed on DNA from the cultured, isolated CD4+ T cells. Processing in the source paper ran as follows. Non-productive TCR sequences were discarded, and reads were trimmed to the CDR3 region, with only CDR3s of 7 or more amino acids retained. The MANAFEST web app was used to identify antigen-specific clonotypes by comparing expansion in peptide wells with expansion in reference cultures. Positive clones required FDR<0.05 expansion versus reference and all other wells, odds ratio above 5, and frequency above 0.1% in two replicate wells. Cross-reactive clonotypes were defined as significantly expanded in SARS-CoV-2 spike wells and in at least one common cold coronavirus spike condition. Levenshtein distance calculated with the stringdist R package was used to assess CDR3 similarity, and unrooted trees were constructed with ape in R 3.6.1. Not all clones reach the TCRdb copy of this immuneACCESS table, which keeps in-frame sequences only. Checked studies attribute under half of the gap to unresolved V genes and leave the rest unexplained. V, J and clone size were drawn from that table, and D and trimming were deduced from the DNA. The sample records 15,000 to 20,000 clones, 76% of which are singletons. The ten largest make up approximately 17% of the sample.

Sequences SGHTA (CDR1) and FQGNSA (CDR2) are obtained from the germline V gene. The CDR3 runs 14 residues from the cysteine to the phenylalanine. The CDR3 DNA has 42 bases and is translated from base 1. V loses 1 base, J loses 4 bases, and the germline ends lie 11 bases apart. These data originate in a study of vaccination effects on CD4 cells after COVID-19 (dated by TCRdb to 2021 to 2024). About the investigation overall: Across the study, the median time from the second dose to post-vaccine sampling was 72 days (range 14 to 241). In the study, cultures from other donors were sequenced using the Oncomine TCR Beta short-read assay on an Illumina iSeq 100. SARS-CoV-2 spike-specific CD4+ TCR repertoires were compared before and after mRNA vaccination in COVID-19 convalescent patients and in infection-naive vaccine recipients. Altogether, roughly 10 COVID-19 convalescent patients and several SARS-CoV-2-naive healthy vaccine recipients made up the full study.

The ViraFEST assay stimulated PBMC with viral peptide pools and then used TCR sequencing to identify antigen-specific CD4+ T cell clonotypes by expansion. After less than eleven days of culture, CD4+ T cells were isolated with the EasySep CD4+ T cell isolation kit. Two doses of either the BNT162b2 or the mRNA-1273 mRNA SARS-CoV-2 vaccine were administered to participants. Healthy vaccine recipients had no prior SARS-CoV-2 infection, confirmed by negative nucleocapsid antibodies before and after vaccination. About 2.2 million PBMC per well were cultured in IMDM with approximately 5% human AB serum, 10 IU/ml IL-2 and gentamicin, plus 10 ug/ml peptides. Half of the culture medium was replaced with fresh IL-2-containing medium on days 3 and 7. Each peptide stimulation condition was cultured in triplicate wells unless otherwise noted. Using Ficoll-Paque Plus gradient centrifugation, PBMC were separated from whole blood and then either used fresh or cryopreserved at -140C. The overlapping peptide pools covered the spike proteins of SARS-CoV-2 as well as those of the common cold coronaviruses HCoV-NL63, HCoV-OC43 and HCoV-229E. Genomic DNA was extracted from cultured CD4+ T cells with the QIAamp micro DNA kit.

Overall study outcomes, separate from this receptor: The study was limited by a small number of convalescent patients and lacked early post-infection timepoints. At late post-vaccination timepoints, both infection-induced and vaccine-induced clones showed marked clonal contraction, consistent with waning T cell responses. Among healthy vaccine recipients, nearly all vaccine-induced clones were SARS-CoV-2 mono-reactive, and only 1 of 255 was cross-reactive with common cold coronaviruses.

The rearrangement joined TRBV7-2 to TRBJ2-7; the D region is possibly TRBD1 or TRBD2, each matching across 5 bases. The sequencing here drew on CD4+ T cells from PBMCs cultured with HCoV-NL63 spike peptides, taken after COVID-19 vaccination. Explained via the paper, the cell subset or site label denotes: HCoV-NL63 spike overlapping peptide pool stimulation. The receptor was isolated from a human donor who received a COVID-19 vaccine. The bases read TGTGCCAGCAGCTTAGGGGGGACGAGATACGAGCAGTACTTC. It encodes CASSLGGTRYEQYF. With the portions outside the CDR3 filled from the reference TRBV7-2 and TRBJ2-7 genes, the complete variable region becomes GAGVSQSPSNKVTEKGKDVELRCDPISGHTALYWYRQSLGQGLEFLIYFQGNSAPDKSGLPSDRFSAERTGGSVSTLTIQRTQQEDSAVYLCASSLGGTRYEQYFGPGTRLTVT.